The 22 T cell receptor beta chains presented below share a single source sample, sequenced in a study of T cells in Graves' hyperthyroidism and ophthalmopathy. RNA transcripts provided the source from which TCR beta CDR3 regions were amplified. First-round RT-PCR targeting the TCR CDR3 was performed with the HTBI primer set. One entry per CDR3 protein, called by TCRdb with MiXCR from the multiplex PCR reads. The table includes fewer than 450,000 distinct CDR3 sequences, 13% to 15% detected once. Material: blood. Receptor source: a woman aged 55-69 years with Graves' ophthalmopathy.

Worth noting for this clonotype: The junction departs from germline at one end; a sequencing error may be responsible. The chain recombines TRBV6-4 with TRBJ2-7, with D unresolved. CDR1 is MRHNA, CDR2 SNTAGT, per germline. The CDR3 runs 12 residues. The CDR3 DNA sequence: TGTGTCAGCATTGGTAGAAGCTACGAGCAGTACTTC. This gives the protein CVSIGRSYEQYF.

J is TRBJ1-6 and V is TRBV4-1; D is unresolved. This CDR3 comprises 17 residues. Germline assignment: CDR1 MGHRA and CDR2 YSYEKL. Trimming took 0 bases from V and 0 from J, leaving 9 bases between them. CDR3: CASSQDVQSSYNSPLHF. In DNA, the CDR3 is TGCGCCAGCAGCCAAGATGTACAGAGCTCCTATAATTCACCCCTCCACTTT.

In its sample, this clonotype was seen many times. The chain has TRBV30 and TRBJ2-3; TRBD2 matches 8 bases. V was pared by 3 bases and J by 6 bases, with 11 bases of the junction left unmatched. Germline V CDR1 and CDR2: GTSNPN, SVGIG (reference sequence). This CDR3 comprises 15 residues. This chain's CDR3 is CAWRIWTSKRDTQYF. CDR3 bases: TGTGCCTGGAGGATATGGACTAGCAAAAGGGATACGCAGTATTTT.

The rearrangement joins TRBV4-1 to TRBJ2-7; tentatively, D is TRBD2 (6 bases). Germline lookup yields CDR1 MGHRA and CDR2 YSYEKL. This CDR3 spans 16 amino acids. V was trimmed by 3 bases and J by 7 bases, leaving 22 bases between them. The DNA for the CDR3 is TGCGCCAGCAGCCACTCCGTGCGGGACTCACGAGGGGAGCAGTACTTC. Translating gives CASSHSVRDSRGEQYF.

Many counts were recorded for this clonotype. The chain has TRBV28 and TRBJ1-5, with a tentative D call TRBD1 (5 bases). The CDR3 consists of 15 residues. CDR1 and CDR2 from the germline V gene are MDHEN and SYDVKM. Trimming stripped 7 bases from V and 0 bases from J, with 13 bases between. CDR3 amino acids: CASNPGLSSNQPQHF. In nucleotides, the CDR3 is TGTGCCAGCAACCCAGGGTTAAGTAGCAATCAGCCCCAGCATTTT.

This clonotype was counted many times. The chain uses TRBV11-2 and TRBJ2-1; D unresolved. Trimming took 5 bases from V and 2 from J, leaving 13 bases between them. This CDR3 has 15 residues. From germline, CDR1 is SGHAT and CDR2 FQNNGV. The chain's CDR3 is CASSLTSSPYNEQFF. The CDR3 nucleotides read TGTGCCAGCAGCCTTACATCAAGCCCCTACAATGAGCAGTTCTTC.

Of note for this clonotype: A much larger clone lies a single base off, so this may be a read error. The chain recombines TRBV12-3 or TRBV12-4 with TRBJ1-2, with D tentatively TRBD1 (5 bases). The CDR3 is made up of 14 amino acids. The chain's CDR3 is CASSFGDGRYGYAF. In DNA form, the CDR3 reads TGTGCCAGCAGTTTCGGGGACGGCCGCTATGGCTACGCCTTC.

The CDR3 is CASSLYPGQANYGYTF. CDR3 DNA sequence: TGCGCCAGCAGTCTATATCCGGGACAGGCTAACTATGGCTACACCTTC. J is TRBJ1-2 and V is TRBV5-1, with 8 bases that match TRBD1. J lost 0 bases, V lost 5 bases, and 9 bases had no gene match. Germline values: CDR1 SGHRS, CDR2 YFSETQ. The CDR3 has 16 residues.

The chain couples TRBV6-1 to TRBJ1-5; 7 positions agree with TRBD1. The CDR3 is 14 residues long. Germline CDR1 and CDR2: MNHNS and SASEGT. V dropped 6 bases and J dropped 7; count of bases not matched to a gene: 9. Written as DNA, the CDR3 is TGTGCCAGCAGATCTACAGGGGAAGGCCAGCCCCAGCATTTT. It specifies CASRSTGEGQPQHF.

This clonotype was counted ten times or more. V and J are TRBV11-2 and TRBJ1-2; D is unclear. Germline V gene lookup returns CDR1 SGHAT and CDR2 FQNNGV. There are 14 residues in the CDR3. V gave up 4 bases and J gave up 4 bases, with 13 bases separating them. The DNA for the CDR3 is TGTGCCAGCAGCTCCCTTCGAGGGAGCTATGGCTACACCTTC. This translates into CASSSLRGSYGYTF. Full variable domain (missing parts from reference TRBV11-2 and TRBJ1-2): EAGVAQSPRYKIIEKRQSVAFWCNPISGHATLYWYQQILGQGPKLLIQFQNNGVVDDSQLPKDRFSAERLKGVDSTLKIQPAKLEDSAVYLCASSSLRGSYGYTFGSGTRLTVV.

There are many counts of this clonotype. The chain recombines TRBV18 with TRBJ2-1, with 7 positions matching TRBD2. Germline trimming cut 5 bases from V and 0 bases from J; bases unmatched to any gene: 4. Per germline, CDR1 KGHSH and CDR2 LQKENI. The CDR3 loop spans 15 amino acids. The CDR3 DNA sequence: TGTGCCAGCTCAACCGGGGGGAGCTCCTACAATGAGCAGTTCTTC. This sequence encodes CASSTGGSSYNEQFF.

To note about this clonotype: A clone one base away is much larger, so this may be a read error. The chain carries TRBV28 and TRBJ2-1; TRBD1 agrees at 7 bases. The CDR3 sequence is 16 residues long. CDR1 is MDHEN and CDR2 is SYDVKM in the germline V gene. Unmatched junction bases numbered 10, after V lost 6 bases and J lost 2 bases. Here the CDR3 DNA reads TGTGCCAGCAGCGCCACAGGGACAGCCGCCTACAATGAGCAGTTCTTC. This gives the protein CASSATGTAAYNEQFF.

In this sample, this clonotype turned up a few times. The conserved closing phenylalanine or tryptophan is absent in this CDR3, likely reflecting a read error. The rearrangement uses TRBV27 and TRBJ2-1; TRBD2 matches 12 bases. With 2 bases clipped from V and 8 bases from J, the junction kept 1 base outside the gene matches. Germline CDR1 and CDR2: MNHEY and SMNVEV (reference sequence). The CDR3 consists of 14 residues. CDR3 in amino acids: CASSLPSGRDEQFS. The CDR3 region has the DNA TGTGCCAGCAGTTTACCTAGCGGGAGGGATGAGCAGTTCTCC.

The rearrangement uses TRBV5-5 and TRBJ2-7; 8 nucleotides agree with TRBD2. J was trimmed by 0 bases and V by 4 bases; bases with no gene match: 9. Germline-derived CDR1 and CDR2 are SGHKS and YYEKEE (reference sequence). The CDR3 has 16 residues. CDR3 amino acids: CASSPRWTSTSYEQYF. The CDR3 nucleotides are TGTGCCAGCAGCCCCCGCTGGACTAGCACCTCCTACGAGCAGTACTTC.

As to this clonotype: Since a much larger clone is just one base distant, this may be a read error. This chain links TRBV28 with TRBJ2-1; 7 bases map to TRBD2. Germline CDR1 reads MDHEN; CDR2 reads SYDVKM. The length of the CDR3 is 14 residues. The junction had 7 bases not matched to a gene; V was cut back by 1 base and J by 10 bases. DNA of the CDR3: TGTGCCAGCAGTTTATTAAGGACTAGTGGAGAGCAGTTCTTC. Its protein product is CASSLLRTSGEQFF. The full variable domain, with the rest looked up from reference TRBV28 and TRBJ2-1, is DVKVTQSSRYLVKRTGEKVFLECVQDMDHENMFWYRQDPGLGLRLIYFSYDVKMKEKGDIPEGYSVSREKKERFSLILESASTNQTSMYLCASSLLRTSGEQFFGPGTRLTVL.

This clonotype occurred a few times. This chain joins TRBV28 and TRBJ2-6, with D unclear. Germline CDR1 MDHEN, CDR2 SYDVKM. This CDR3 region has 14 residues. Trimming removed 11 bases from V and 2 bases from J, with 13 bases in between. CDR3 protein: CASRKDPGANVLTF. Written as DNA, the CDR3 is TGTGCCTCCCGAAAGGACCCTGGGGCCAACGTCCTGACTTTC.

The table lists this clonotype with many counts. The rearrangement uses TRBV4-2 and TRBJ2-5; TRBD2 agrees at 9 bases. Germline trimming cut 0 bases from V and 4 bases from J; bases unmatched to any gene: 6. CDR3 length equals 16 residues. Germline assignment: CDR1 LGHNA and CDR2 YNFKEQ. CDR3 amino acids: CASSQDSSGRGETQYF. In DNA form, the CDR3 reads TGTGCCAGCAGCCAAGACAGTAGCGGGAGAGGAGAGACCCAGTACTTC.

The table lists this clonotype with many counts. This chain links TRBV20-1 with TRBJ2-7, with D perhaps given as TRBD1 or TRBD2 (7 bases each). Germline lookup yields CDR1 DFQATT and CDR2 SNEGSKA (reference sequence). V dropped 1 base and J dropped 0 bases, with 13 bases sitting between them. The CDR3 has 15 residues. The CDR3 nucleotides are TGCAGTGCTAGAGTGGGAGGGGACAGCTCCTACGAGCAGTACTTC. Amino acid sequence: CSARVGGDSSYEQYF.

This clonotype showed up many times. The J gene is TRBJ2-3, the V gene TRBV28; perhaps TRBD2 as D (5 bases). V was shortened by 5 bases and J by 5 bases, with 14 bases between the two germline ends. Germline V gene lookup returns CDR1 MDHEN and CDR2 SYDVKM. The CDR3 runs 14 residues. The CDR3, as DNA: TGTGCCAGCAGTGAACCCCTAGCAGGAGATACGCAGTATTTT. Translating it yields CASSEPLAGDTQYF.

This clonotype was observed at least ten times. This rearrangement joins TRBV20-1 to TRBJ2-2; tentative D call: TRBD1 (5 bases). Germline loops: CDR1 DFQATT, CDR2 SNEGSKA (reference sequence). The CDR3 sequence is 16 residues long. The V end lost 0 bases, the J end lost 3 bases, and 14 bases lay between the germline ends. CDR3 amino acids: CSARDMGREDTGELFF. DNA of the CDR3: TGCAGTGCTAGAGATATGGGCAGGGAAGACACCGGGGAGCTGTTTTTT.

With respect to this clonotype: Being one base from a much bigger clone, this may be a read error. In nucleotides, the CDR3 is TGTGCCAGCAGTTTAACCCCATCCTACGAGCAGTACTTC. It is translated as CASSLTPSYEQYF. The chain carries TRBV27 and TRBJ2-7, with D uncertain. CDR3 size: 13 residues. CDR1 and CDR2 (germline): MNHEY, SMNVEV (reference sequence). V was clipped by 2 bases and J by 1 base, with 6 bases between them.

This clonotype was seen at least ten times. This chain joins TRBV4-1 and TRBJ1-5; D gene ambiguous. The CDR3 has 16 amino acids. The V gene's germline CDR1 is MGHRA and CDR2 YSYEKL. With 4 bases removed from V and 1 base from J, the gap between germline ends came to 14 bases. The CDR3 nucleotides are TGCGCCAGCAGCCCTTCGGGCCAGTTCAGCAATCAGCCCCAGCATTTT. Residues: CASSPSGQFSNQPQHF.